The 21 T cell receptor beta chains reported below all come from one sample, sequenced in a study of T cell changes during pregnancy in multiple sclerosis (dated 2019 in TCRdb). Libraries were prepared through the immunoSEQ multiplex PCR assay. TCRdb provides this immuneACCESS table in a form limited to in-frame rearrangements. Some clones are lacking; in checked studies, under half of them reflect an unresolved V gene, and why the rest are absent is not known. Within this sample are roughly 35,000 clones, with approximately 85% of them counted one time only. Of the sample, more than 0.95% falls within the top ten clones. Source: CD4+ T cells from peripheral blood mononuclear cells, taken before pregnancy. These receptors all stem from a female donor with multiple sclerosis, enrolled in a pregnancy study.

The chain uses TRBV5-1 and TRBJ2-5, with 8 bases lining up with TRBD2. The V gene's germline CDR1 is SGHRS and CDR2 YFSETQ. The CDR3 has 18 residues. Trimming cost V 0 bases and J 5 bases; bases outside gene matches: 15. CDR3 sequence reads: CASSLASIVREEGETQYF. DNA for the CDR3: TGCGCCAGCAGCTTGGCCAGCATCGTGCGGGAGGAGGGTGAGACCCAGTACTTC.

The J gene is TRBJ2-2, the V gene TRBV5-1; D is uncertain. The CDR3 runs to 15 residues. With 1 base removed from V and 4 bases from J, the gap between germline ends came to 11 bases. Germline V lookup: CDR1 SGHRS, CDR2 YFSETQ. The CDR3 here is CASSLHSPSTGELFF. CDR3 in DNA: TGCGCCAGCAGCTTGCACAGCCCGAGCACCGGGGAGCTGTTTTTT.

The rearrangement uses TRBV9 and TRBJ1-3; a possible D gene is TRBD1 (6 bases). Germline V gene data show CDR1 as SGDLS and CDR2 as YYNGEE. CDR3 size: 16 residues. Trimming left V 4 bases short and J 4 bases short, with 18 bases between. CDR3 in amino acids: CASSLQGRATGNTIYF. In DNA, the CDR3 is TGTGCCAGCAGCTTACAGGGTCGGGCCACAGGAAACACCATATATTTT.

The chain has TRBV12-5 and TRBJ1-5; tentative D call: TRBD1 (5 bases). Trimming cost V 8 bases and J 3 bases, with 14 bases left between them. The CDR3 covers 14 residues. Germline lookup yields CDR1 LGHNT and CDR2 FRNRAP. The CDR3 here is CASTPGLINQPQHF. The CDR3 nucleotides are TGTGCTAGTACCCCGGGACTGATCAATCAGCCCCAGCATTTT.

The V call is TRBV7-9, the J call TRBJ2-1, with D possibly matching TRBD1 (6 bases). The V gene lost 6 bases and the J gene lost 0 bases, with 12 bases spanning the gap. Germline lookup yields CDR1 SEHNR and CDR2 FQNEAQ (reference sequence). The CDR3 totals 15 residues. The CDR3 reads CASRPTGSSYNEQFF. The CDR3 nucleotides read TGTGCCAGCAGGCCCACAGGGAGCTCCTACAATGAGCAGTTCTTC.

This sequence joins TRBV6-5 and TRBJ1-1, with 9 bases matching TRBD1. This CDR3 contains 15 residues. The V segment lost 0 bases and the J segment 11 bases; nucleotides outside the gene matches: 10. Germline loops: CDR1 MNHEY, CDR2 SVGAGI. The CDR3 reads CASSYSSRRDRAAFF. The CDR3 bases are TGTGCCAGCAGTTACTCGAGTCGTAGGGACAGGGCTGCTTTCTTT.

The V call is TRBV9, the J call TRBJ1-2; D ambiguous. V dropped 2 bases and J dropped 8 bases, with 19 bases sitting between them. There are 15 residues in the CDR3. Germline V CDR1 and CDR2: SGDLS, YYNGEE. DNA for the CDR3: TGTGCCAGCAGCGTTAAAGAAGGAGGATTGAACGGCTACACCTTC. It translates to CASSVKEGGLNGYTF.

This clone occurred once. V usage is TRBV28 and J usage is TRBJ1-3, with D tentatively TRBD1 (6 bases). CDR1 MDHEN and CDR2 SYDVKM come from the germline V gene. Trimming cost V 6 bases and J 3 bases, with 21 bases left between them. The CDR3 sequence is 17 residues long. The CDR3 protein is CASSLISPDSRGNTIYF. CDR3 nucleotides: TGTGCCAGCAGCCTCATATCTCCGGACAGCCGTGGAAACACCATATATTTT.

The chain recombines TRBV5-1 with TRBJ2-7, with 10 bases aligning to TRBD1. The CDR3 consists of 15 residues. The junction had 8 bases not matched to a gene; V was cut back by 4 bases and J by 4 bases. CDR1 and CDR2 from the germline V gene are SGHRS and YFSETQ. The chain's CDR3 is CASSLGGTGVYEQYF. The CDR3 nucleotides are TGCGCCAGCAGCCTTGGGGGGACAGGGGTATACGAGCAGTACTTC.

This clone was seen once. The chain recombines TRBV28 with TRBJ1-2, with a weak D call TRBD1 (6 bases). CDR1 and CDR2 from the germline V gene are MDHEN and SYDVKM. V lost 8 bases to trimming and J lost 4 bases, with 14 bases between them. The CDR3 sequence is 13 residues long. The CDR3 bases are TGTGCCAGCTCCATTCTAGGGGGCTATGGCTACACCTTC. Translating it yields CASSILGGYGYTF.

V and J are TRBV5-4 and TRBJ2-1; 12 nucleotides match TRBD1. Germline V gene data show CDR1 as SGHNT and CDR2 as YYREEE (reference sequence). The CDR3 consists of 14 residues. Trimming removed 4 bases from V and 8 bases from J; junction bases left unmatched: 4. CDR3 amino acids: CASSPGQGAHEQFF. CDR3 DNA: TGTGCCAGCAGCCCGGGACAGGGGGCCCATGAGCAGTTCTTC.

V usage is TRBV10-3 and J usage is TRBJ2-5, with 7 bases that match TRBD1. The CDR3 spans 19 residues. CDR1 and CDR2 from the germline V gene are ENHRY and SYGVKD. Trimming cost V 0 bases and J 2 bases; bases outside gene matches: 15. CDR3 coding DNA: TGTGCCATCAGTGAGTCCCTAGACCCGTCACAGGGGAAACAAGAGACCCAGTACTTC. It translates to CAISESLDPSQGKQETQYF.

The CDR3 reads CASGPGQGETDTQYF. CDR3 DNA: TGTGCTAGTGGTCCGGGACAGGGAGAAACGGATACGCAGTATTTT. The V and J genes are TRBV12-5 and TRBJ2-3; 9 bases agree with TRBD1. With 5 bases clipped from V and 6 bases from J, the junction kept 9 bases outside the gene matches. The germline gives CDR1 LGHNT, CDR2 FRNRAP. The CDR3 loop spans 15 amino acids.

This clone showed up just a few times. The genes are TRBV6-5 and TRBJ1-2; 7 nucleotides agree with TRBD1. V trimming: 6 bases; J trimming: 7 bases; junction bases outside the gene matches: 5. CDR1 is MNHEY, CDR2 SVGAGI, per germline. The CDR3 runs to 12 residues. CDR3 sequence (DNA): TGTGCCAGCAGACAGGGGCAGGGTGGCTACACCTTC. Translation: CASRQGQGGYTF.

V usage is TRBV7-2 and J usage is TRBJ2-5; 12 nucleotides align to TRBD2. Germline CDR1 and CDR2: SGHTA and FQGNSA. This CDR3 is built from 16 residues. The trim removed 1 base at V and 4 bases at J, leaving 4 bases unmatched. CDR3 bases: TGTGCCAGCAGCTTAGGCCTAGCGGGGGGGCGAGAGACCCAGTACTTC. This encodes CASSLGLAGGRETQYF.

The gene calls are TRBV6-1 and TRBJ1-5, with TRBD1 identical over 7 bases. Germline V gives CDR1 MNHNS, CDR2 SASEGT. CDR3 size: 14 residues. V dropped 1 base and J dropped 6; count of bases not matched to a gene: 3. In DNA, the CDR3 is TGTGCCAGCAGTGAAGGGGCAGGGGGTCAGCCCCAGCATTTT. Amino acid sequence: CASSEGAGGQPQHF.

The CDR3, as DNA: TGTGCCAGCAGCCACATTCGGGGACAGGGGAACACTGAAGCTTTCTTT. Its translation is CASSHIRGQGNTEAFF. The chain carries TRBV4-2 and TRBJ1-1; 9 bases are shared with TRBD1. The CDR3 totals 16 residues. V gave up 3 bases and J gave up 1 base; unmatched junction bases: 6. Germline CDR1 is LGHNA and CDR2 is YNFKEQ.

This clone was recorded only once. The V call is TRBV27, the J call TRBJ1-5; TRBD1 is a possible D gene (5 bases). Trimming removed 6 bases at V and 5 bases at J, with 14 bases between. This CDR3 spans 14 amino acids. Germline V gene data show CDR1 as MNHEY and CDR2 as SMNVEV (reference sequence). The CDR3 DNA follows: TGTGCCAGCAGCCTTGGGGGGTTCTATCAGCCCCAGCATTTT. Translation: CASSLGGFYQPQHF.

This chain links TRBV29-1 with TRBJ2-7, with 9 nucleotides matching TRBD1. Germline lookup yields CDR1 SQVTM and CDR2 ANQGSEA. The trim removed 4 bases at V and 4 bases at J, leaving 5 bases unmatched. The CDR3 spans 13 residues. The CDR3 protein is CSVAPDRGYEQYF. CDR3 DNA: TGCAGCGTTGCACCGGACAGGGGATACGAGCAGTACTTC.

The genes are TRBV9 and TRBJ1-2; the D gene is possibly TRBD1 (6 bases). Trimming left V 3 bases short and J 3 bases short, with 24 bases between. CDR3 length: 18 residues. CDR1 is SGDLS, CDR2 YYNGEE, per germline. The CDR3 sequence: CASSALHGGQGSHYGYTF. The DNA for the CDR3 is TGTGCCAGCAGCGCTCTTCACGGGGGGCAGGGGTCACACTATGGCTACACCTTC. The whole variable domain, filled in from reference TRBV9 and TRBJ1-2, reads DSGVTQTPKHLITATGQRVTLRCSPRSGDLSVYWYQQSLDQGLQFLIQYYNGEERAKGNILERFSAQQFPDLHSELNLSSLELGDSALYFCASSALHGGQGSHYGYTFGSGTRLTVV.

V and J are TRBV2 and TRBJ2-7; D is perhaps TRBD1 (6 bases). The germline V gene encodes CDR1 SNHLY and CDR2 FYNNEI. The CDR3 covers 12 residues. Trimming shortened V by 4 bases and J by 2 bases, and 6 bases separated the two germline ends. The DNA of the CDR3 is TGTGCCAGCAGTGGGACAGCCTACGAGCAGTACTTC. Translation gives CASSGTAYEQYF. Using reference TRBV2 and TRBJ2-7 for the parts outside the CDR3, the full variable domain is EPEVTQTPSHQVTQMGQEVILRCVPISNHLYFYWYRQILGQKVEFLVSFYNNEISEKSEIFDDQFSVERPDGSNFTLKIRSTKLEDSAMYFCASSGTAYEQYFGPGTRLTVT.